These 28 T cell receptor beta chains share one sample of origin, sequenced in a study of T cell clonality in common variable immunodeficiency. These TCRs are of unknown antigen specificity. The assay was immunoSEQ multiplex PCR, and TCRdb's table has in-frame clones only and misses some. Recorded here are 25,000 to 30,000 clones, none singletons. Overall study findings and caveats: In common variable immunodeficiency, TCR beta chains reportedly carried fewer deletions and N-nucleotide insertions.

The sequenced sample was peripheral blood mononuclear cells. The receptors stem from a human donor with common variable immunodeficiency.

This clone was detected many times. The read is 3 residues too short to cover the CDR3 end, so that end is filled in from the germline J gene. The J gene is TRBJ2-7, the V gene TRBV4-1, with a weak D call TRBD1 (5 bases). The CDR3 is 16 amino acids. Germline values: CDR1 MGHRA, CDR2 YSYEKL. V lost 0 bases and J 3 bases, leaving 15 bases between the germline ends. Partial CDR3 DNA: TGCGCCAGCAGCCAAGATCCGCGCAGGGCGGTCTACGAG. It is translated as CASSQDPRRAVYE. The whole CDR3 reads CASSQDPRRAVYEQYF.

With regard to this clone: The read comes to an end 3 residues before the CDR3 does, leaving the germline J gene to fill in the end. This sequence joins TRBV20-1 and TRBJ2-3; 8 nucleotides align to TRBD2. CDR1 is DFQATT, CDR2 SNEGSKA, per germline (reference sequence). The CDR3 extends over 15 amino acids. V was clipped by 3 bases and J by 3 bases; unmatched bases: 8. CDR3 amino acids: CSASPFREGTDTQYF. CDR3 DNA (partial): TGCAGTGCTAGCCCCTTCCGGGAGGGGACAGATACG.

In its sample, this clone was seen many times. The missing CDR3 end, 3 residues past where the read stops, is filled in from the germline J gene. The chain uses TRBV7-2 and TRBJ2-3, with D possibly TRBD2 on 5 matching bases. There are 14 residues in the CDR3. The ends were cut back, 1 base at V and 6 bases at J, with 11 bases in the middle. Germline values: CDR1 SGHTA, CDR2 FQGNSA. Incomplete CDR3 DNA: TGTGCCAGCAGCTTAGGTCTAGCCTCGGATACG. It encodes CASSLGLASDT. The full CDR3 reads CASSLGLASDTQYF.

As to this clone: The read is 3 residues too short to cover the CDR3 end, so that end is filled in from the germline J gene. The chain joins TRBV11-1 to TRBJ2-7; D is possibly TRBD2 (6 bases). Trimming pared 1 base from V and 3 bases from J, leaving 13 bases between. Looked up from germline, CDR1 is SGHAT and CDR2 is FQDESV (reference sequence). The CDR3 sequence is 15 residues long. CDR3 in amino acids: CASSLGDSSHYEQYF. The part of the CDR3 DNA that was read is TGTGCCAGCAGCTTAGGGGACTCATCTCACTACGAG.

This clone came up many times. The CDR3 extends 3 residues past the end of the read, so its final part is completed from the germline J gene. This chain links TRBV7-3 with TRBJ2-2; TRBD2 agrees at 7 bases. Trimming removed 4 bases from V and 6 bases from J; junction bases left unmatched: 11. CDR1 SGHTA and CDR2 FQGTGA come from the germline V gene. This CDR3 is built from 16 residues. CDR3 residues: CASSSSGTSVAGELFF. The part of the CDR3 DNA that was read is TGTGCCAGCAGCTCAAGCGGAACTAGCGTGGCCGGGGAG.

This clone occurred many times. The read ends 3 residues shy of where the CDR3 ends; the end is completed using the germline J gene. In the same sample, other DNA sequences code for this CDR3. The chain employs TRBV2 and TRBJ1-1; D is unresolved. V lost 9 bases and J lost 3, with 23 bases in between. The CDR3 is made up of 16 amino acids. The germline V gene encodes CDR1 SNHLY and CDR2 FYNNEI. The CDR3 region is CASSHPPAGGDTEAFF. CDR3 DNA, as far as it was read: TGTGCCAGTAGTCACCCTCCTGCCGGCGGGGACACTGAA.

There are many counts of this clone. Read sequence stops 3 residues before the CDR3 end, and the germline J gene provides the missing end. The chain carries TRBV7-3 and TRBJ2-1; 7 bases are a match to TRBD2. CDR1 and CDR2 (germline): SGHTA, FQGTGA. This CDR3 comprises 16 residues. J lost 4 bases, V lost 5 bases, and 11 bases had no gene match. CDR3 loop: CASSPMRASGYNEQFF. CDR3 DNA (partial): TGTGCCAGCAGCCCCATGAGGGCTAGCGGATACAATGAG.

Comments on this clone: The read ends 3 residues before the CDR3 terminus; that terminus is restored from the germline J gene. The chain links TRBV6-2 or TRBV6-3 to TRBJ1-5; 7 nucleotides align to TRBD1. Germline V gives CDR1 MNHEY, CDR2 SVGEGT. V lost 0 bases and J lost 5; bases outside the gene matches: 7. The CDR3 length is 16 residues. The covered CDR3 bases are TGTGCCAGCAGTTACTCGATAGGGACAGCAGATCAGCCC. Translated: CASSYSIGTADQP. The entire CDR3 protein reads CASSYSIGTADQPQHF.

At least ten counts were recorded for this clone. The read ends 3 residues early relative to the CDR3; the germline J gene fills the gap. The V and J genes are TRBV23-1 and TRBJ2-7; D not certain. TRBV23-1 is identified as an open reading frame with a role that is uncertain. The CDR3 is 15 amino acids. Trimming left V 11 bases short and J 6 bases short, with 26 bases between. Partial CDR3 DNA: TGCGCCCCCCAGTCGTCTGGGCTCTCCCTCGCCGAG. This translates into CAPQSSGLSLAE. The whole CDR3 sequence is CAPQSSGLSLAEQYF.

Ten or more counts support this clone. The CDR3 goes on 3 residues after the read ends, and that part is filled in from the germline J gene. The V gene is TRBV5-5, the J gene TRBJ2-1; perhaps TRBD2 as D (6 bases). Germline values: CDR1 SGHKS, CDR2 YYEKEE (reference sequence). Trimming stripped 0 bases from V and 3 bases from J, with 10 bases between. The CDR3 is 15 amino acids. This CDR3 reads CASSLAGAVYNEQFF. Incomplete CDR3 DNA: TGTGCCAGCAGCTTGGCGGGAGCGGTCTACAATGAG.

This clone was detected ten times or more. The CDR3 is cut off 3 residues early in the read; its end comes from the germline J gene. The rearrangement links TRBV7-2 to TRBJ2-5, with 7 bases aligning to TRBD2. Germline V gene data show CDR1 as SGHTA and CDR2 as FQGNSA. J gave up 7 bases and V 5 bases, and 7 bases lay outside the gene matches. The CDR3 contains 13 residues. The CDR3 loop reads CASSRDYSGTQYF. The sequenced CDR3 bases are TGTGCCAGCAGCCGGGACTATTCCGGGACC. The entire variable domain, with the rest obtained from reference TRBV7-2 and TRBJ2-5, is as follows: GAGVSQSPSNKVTEKGKDVELRCDPISGHTALYWYRQSLGQGLEFLIYFQGNSAPDKSGLPSDRFSAERTGGSVSTLTIQRTQQEDSAVYLCASSRDYSGTQYFGPGTRLLVL.

This clone was counted many times. The read comes to an end 3 residues before the CDR3 does, leaving the germline J gene to fill in the end. The chain joins TRBV7-2 to TRBJ2-3; D perhaps matches TRBD1 (7 bases). Trimming took off 5 bases at V and 3 bases at J, with 15 bases between the two ends. The CDR3 is 15 amino acids. Germline V gene lookup returns CDR1 SGHTA and CDR2 FQGNSA. CDR3 protein: CASSTTGRSTDTQYF. CDR3 DNA, as far as it was read: TGTGCCAGCAGCACGACAGGGAGGTCGACAGATACG.

This clone was recorded a few times. The read ends 3 residues before the CDR3 terminus; that terminus is restored from the germline J gene. V is TRBV10-2 and J is TRBJ2-1; TRBD2 matches 9 bases. Unmatched junction bases numbered 14, after V lost 2 bases and J lost 9 bases. CDR1 is WSHSY and CDR2 is SAAADI in the germline V gene. The CDR3 totals 17 residues. The CDR3 loop reads CASSERGGRGGHSEQFF. The sequenced part of the CDR3 DNA is TGCGCCAGCAGTGAGAGAGGTGGGCGGGGGGGCCATAGTGAG.

This clone has only a few counts. The DNA read from the CDR3 is TGCAGTGCTAGAGATCTACTAGCGGGAGACAATGAG. This codes for CSARDLLAGDNE. The full CDR3 reads CSARDLLAGDNEQFF. The V call is TRBV20-1, the J call TRBJ2-1; 11 bases agree with TRBD2. The read gets to within 3 residues of the CDR3 end, and the germline J gene fills in the rest. The germline V gene has CDR1 DFQATT and CDR2 SNEGSKA (reference sequence). After removal of 0 bases from V and 5 bases from J, the junction contained 3 bases not matched to a gene. The CDR3 is made up of 15 amino acids.

Many counts were recorded for this clone. The read ends 3 residues shy of where the CDR3 ends; the end is completed using the germline J gene. The V and J genes are TRBV2 and TRBJ1-2, with TRBD1 matching over 8 bases. CDR1 SNHLY and CDR2 FYNNEI come from the germline V gene. The length of the CDR3 is 12 residues. Germline trimming cut 6 bases from V and 6 bases from J; bases unmatched to any gene: 3. Partial CDR3 DNA: TGTGCCAGCAGGACAGGGGCAAATGGC. This encodes CASRTGANG. The whole CDR3 protein reads CASRTGANGYTF. The full variable domain, in which reference TRBV2 and TRBJ1-2 provide the parts outside the CDR3, is EPEVTQTPSHQVTQMGQEVILRCVPISNHLYFYWYRQILGQKVEFLVSFYNNEISEKSEIFDDQFSVERPDGSNFTLKIRSTKLEDSAMYFCASRTGANGYTFGSGTRLTVV.

Concerning this clone: The CDR3 extends 3 residues past the end of the read, so its final part is completed from the germline J gene. The chain carries TRBV6-2 or TRBV6-3 and TRBJ2-5, with 14 bases that match TRBD2. After removal of 10 bases from V and 5 bases from J, the junction contained 6 bases not matched to a gene. The germline V gene encodes CDR1 MNHEY and CDR2 SVGEGT. This CDR3 has 14 amino acids. CDR3 DNA, as far as it was read: TGTGCCACCGGGACTAGCGGGGGAAGTGAGACC. Translation gives CATGTSGGSET. The whole CDR3 sequence reads CATGTSGGSETQYF.

In this sample, this clone turned up many times. The sequenced fragment ends 3 residues before the CDR3 boundary, so the rest is inferred from the germline J gene. The rearrangement uses TRBV30 and TRBJ2-5, with 7 positions matching TRBD1. Unmatched junction bases numbered 12, after V lost 3 bases and J lost 5 bases. The CDR3 contains 15 residues. The germline gives CDR1 GTSNPN, CDR2 SVGIG (reference sequence). Partial CDR3 DNA: TGTGCCTGGAGGAAACGGACAGGATGGCGCGAGACC. Translated: CAWRKRTGWRET. The whole CDR3 protein reads CAWRKRTGWRETQYF.

In the case of this clone: The read is 3 residues too short to cover the CDR3 end, so that end is filled in from the germline J gene. The genes are TRBV7-9 and TRBJ1-5; TRBD1 is a possible D gene (6 bases). Germline assignment: CDR1 SEHNR and CDR2 FQNEAQ (reference sequence). The CDR3 extends over 14 amino acids. V was shortened by 6 bases and J by 2 bases, with 11 bases between the two germline ends. The covered CDR3 bases are TGTGCCAGCAGTTACTCAGGGGGCAATCAGCCC. This encodes CASSYSGGNQP. The full CDR3 protein reads CASSYSGGNQPQHF.

This clone was found a few times. The read ends 3 residues before the CDR3 terminus; that terminus is restored from the germline J gene. V usage is TRBV11-1 and J usage is TRBJ2-7; 10 bases are shared with TRBD2. The V and J ends lost 7 bases and 2 bases, in that order; junction bases with no gene match: 5. CDR1 and CDR2 (germline): SGHAT, FQDESV (reference sequence). There are 14 residues in the CDR3. The sequenced part of the CDR3 DNA is TGTGCCAGCACCTCTAGCGGGGGCACCTACGAG. Translation gives CASTSSGGTYE. From start to end, the CDR3 is CASTSSGGTYEQYF.

Many counts were recorded for this clone. The CDR3 is cut off 3 residues early in the read; its end comes from the germline J gene. The V gene is TRBV30, the J gene TRBJ2-3, with 7 bases matching TRBD1. Looked up from germline, CDR1 is GTSNPN and CDR2 is SVGIG (reference sequence). The CDR3 runs 13 residues. The CDR3 DNA, read in part, is TGTGCCTGGGCCCCGACAGGGCCGGGAACG. Translated: CAWAPTGPGT. The complete CDR3 reads CAWAPTGPGTQYF.

This clone showed up many times. The read ends 3 residues early relative to the CDR3; the germline J gene fills the gap. The rearrangement joins TRBV2 to TRBJ1-1, with D uncertain. V was cut by 4 bases and J by 1 base, with 7 bases left in between. CDR1 and CDR2 (germline): SNHLY, FYNNEI. This CDR3 comprises 13 residues. The CDR3 bases that were read are TGTGCCAGCAGTGCACAGACGAACACTGAA. This codes for CASSAQTNTE. The complete CDR3 sequence is CASSAQTNTEAFF.

There are many counts of this clone. The observed sequence ends 3 residues before the CDR3 terminus, with the missing tail filled in from the germline J gene. J is TRBJ2-2 and V is TRBV29-1, with D perhaps TRBD1 (5 bases). CDR1 SQVTM and CDR2 ANQGSEA come from the germline V gene. Trimming pared 5 bases from V and 4 bases from J, leaving 8 bases between. This CDR3 contains 12 residues. The sequenced part of the CDR3 DNA is TGCAGCGTTATTCAGGGCACCGGGGAG. This encodes CSVIQGTGE. The whole CDR3 protein reads CSVIQGTGELFF.

This clone was picked up a small number of times. The read gets to within 3 residues of the CDR3 end, and the germline J gene fills in the rest. The chain links TRBV7-9 to TRBJ2-3; D not certain. CDR3 length equals 12 residues. The germline CDR1 and CDR2 sequences are SEHNR and FQNEAQ (reference sequence). V was clipped by 5 bases and J by 0 bases, with 3 bases between them. The CDR3: CASSPSTDTQYF. CDR3 bases read: TGTGCCAGCAGCCCGAGCACAGATACG.

This clone was counted at least ten times. The sequenced fragment ends 3 residues before the CDR3 boundary, so the rest is inferred from the germline J gene. The genes are TRBV20-1 and TRBJ1-5; 7 bases fit TRBD1. V lost 8 bases, J lost 2 bases, and 3 bases stayed unmatched. Germline CDR1 reads DFQATT; CDR2 reads SNEGSKA (reference sequence). The CDR3 runs to 12 residues. The chain's CDR3 is CSTRGRNQPQHF. The CDR3 bases that were read are TGCAGTACGAGGGGGCGCAATCAGCCC.

At least ten counts were recorded for this clone. The read ends 3 residues shy of where the CDR3 ends; the end is completed using the germline J gene. The chain employs TRBV6-2 or TRBV6-3 and TRBJ2-7; D might be TRBD1 (6 bases). The V gene lost 0 bases and the J gene lost 3 bases, with 18 bases spanning the gap. This CDR3 is built from 17 residues. Germline V lookup: CDR1 MNHEY, CDR2 SVGEGT. CDR3 residues: CASSYSGRGAPVYEQYF. The sequenced CDR3 bases are TGTGCCAGCAGTTACTCAGGCAGGGGAGCTCCAGTCTACGAG.

This clone showed up many times. The sequenced fragment ends 3 residues before the CDR3 boundary, so the rest is inferred from the germline J gene. J is TRBJ2-2 and V is TRBV5-6, with 13 bases fitting TRBD2. Looked up from germline, CDR1 is SGHDT and CDR2 is YYEEEE. CDR3 length equals 15 residues. The J segment lost 9 bases and the V segment lost 4 bases, leaving 6 bases of the junction unmatched. The sequenced part of the CDR3 DNA is TGTGCCAGCAGCCAACTAGCGGGGGGGCTGAGGGAG. The encoded protein is CASSQLAGGLRE. The whole CDR3 region reads CASSQLAGGLRELFF.

This clone has at least ten counts. The sequenced part of the CDR3 DNA is TGCGCCAGCAGCTTGGAGTCTGGCCGAGAAGAGACC. Its protein product is CASSLESGREET. The full CDR3 protein reads CASSLESGREETQYF. V is TRBV5-1 and J is TRBJ2-5; no reliable D call. From the germline J gene comes the end of the CDR3, since the read stops 3 residues before it. This CDR3 spans 15 amino acids. Germline loops: CDR1 SGHRS, CDR2 YFSETQ. V lost 0 bases and J 3 bases, leaving 12 bases between the germline ends.

This clone has only a few counts. The missing CDR3 end, 3 residues past where the read stops, is filled in from the germline J gene. The chain carries TRBV29-1 and TRBJ2-1, with D maybe TRBD2 (7 bases). The germline V gene encodes CDR1 SQVTM and CDR2 ANQGSEA. The CDR3 has 17 residues. With 4 bases removed from V and 0 bases from J, the gap between germline ends came to 19 bases. The CDR3 loop reads CSVGGPGGKRSYNEQFF. The CDR3 DNA, read in part, is TGCAGCGTTGGGGGGCCCGGGGGGAAACGCTCCTACAATGAG.